This T cell receptor beta chain was retrieved from a study of blood T cell repertoires in COVID-19. Study context: COVID-19 samples collected from the United States, Italy and Spain covered acute and convalescent phases. Nucleic acid was either cDNA or gDNA, and it came from T cells, B-cell-depleted T cells, or PBMCs.

Per the original methods: Amplification of reference gene primers provided the estimated nucleated cell counts. Data came from immunoSEQ multiplex PCR; TCRdb stores just in-frame clones and leaves some out. The V and J calls and clone size were taken over from that table, and D and trimming were inferred from the DNA. Of approximately 240,000 clones detected, around 84% appear once; the ten largest clones hold roughly 2.6%. There are 17 residues in the CDR3. Germline V lookup: CDR1 LGHDT, CDR2 YNNKEL (reference sequence). V lost 0 bases to trimming and J lost 6 bases; unmatched junction nucleotides: 8.

The rearrangement joins TRBV3-1 (or the pseudogene TRBV3-2) to TRBJ2-1; TRBD2 agrees at 10 bases. The sequence was obtained from a man aged 50-59 years who had recovered from COVID-19. The sample taken for sequencing was peripheral blood. CDR3 protein: CASSQDGLAGAVNEQFF. In DNA, the CDR3 is TGTGCCAGCAGCCAAGATGGGCTAGCGGGAGCGGTCAATGAGCAGTTCTTC.